The clone carrying this T cell receptor beta chain occurred many times. The antigen is unknown. The data derive from a study of CD8 T cells in ankylosing spondylitis. Whole-study findings and limits: What seemed typical of ankylosing spondylitis blood was a TCR beta motif built from several highly homologous variants.

TCRdb analysed the 5' RACE reads with MiXCR anew, one entry per CDR3 protein. The table lists about 540,000 distinct CDR3 sequences, roughly 13% of them singletons, with under 7.5% in the top ten. Germline CDR1 and CDR2: KGHDR and SFDVKD. The CDR3 sequence is 16 residues long. The V segment lost 5 bases and the J segment 5 bases; nucleotides outside the gene matches: 8. Input material: blood, either unsorted or a sorted T cell fraction (not recorded which). V usage is TRBV24-1 and J usage is TRBJ2-1, with 10 nucleotides matching TRBD1. This clonotype was sampled from a male donor with ankylosing spondylitis. Written as DNA, the CDR3 is TGTGCCACCAGTGCCTCGGACAGGGGGGGCAACAATGAGCAGTTCTTC. Its protein product is CATSASDRGGNNEQFF.